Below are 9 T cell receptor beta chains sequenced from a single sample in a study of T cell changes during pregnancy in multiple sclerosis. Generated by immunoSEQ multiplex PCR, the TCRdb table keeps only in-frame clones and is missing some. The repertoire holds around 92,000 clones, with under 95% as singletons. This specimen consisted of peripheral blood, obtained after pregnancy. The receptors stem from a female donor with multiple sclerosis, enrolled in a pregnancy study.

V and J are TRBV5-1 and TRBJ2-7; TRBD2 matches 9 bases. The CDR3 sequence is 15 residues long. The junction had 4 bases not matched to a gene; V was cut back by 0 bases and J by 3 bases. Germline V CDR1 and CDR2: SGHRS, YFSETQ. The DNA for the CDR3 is TGCGCCAGCAGCTTGGAGCCTAGCGGGATCTACGAGCAGTACTTC. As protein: CASSLEPSGIYEQYF.

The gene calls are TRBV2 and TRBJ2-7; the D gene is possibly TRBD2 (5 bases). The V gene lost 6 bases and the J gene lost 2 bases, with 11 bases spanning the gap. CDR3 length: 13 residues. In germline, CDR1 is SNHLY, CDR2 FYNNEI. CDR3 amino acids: CASSLEVTYEQYF. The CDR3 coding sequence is TGTGCCAGCAGCCTGGAGGTTACCTACGAGCAGTACTTC.

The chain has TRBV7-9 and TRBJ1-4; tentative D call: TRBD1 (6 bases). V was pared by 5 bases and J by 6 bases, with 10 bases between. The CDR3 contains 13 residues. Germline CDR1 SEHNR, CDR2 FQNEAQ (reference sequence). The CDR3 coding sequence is TGTGCCAGCAGCGGGGGGGGGCATGAAAAACTGTTTTTT. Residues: CASSGGGHEKLFF. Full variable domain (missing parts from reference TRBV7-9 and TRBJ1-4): DTGVSQNPRHKITKRGQNVTFRCDPISEHNRLYWYRQTLGQGPEFLTYFQNEAQLEKSRLLSDRFSAERPKGSFSTLEIQRTEQGDSAMYLCASSGGGHEKLFFGSGTQLSVL.

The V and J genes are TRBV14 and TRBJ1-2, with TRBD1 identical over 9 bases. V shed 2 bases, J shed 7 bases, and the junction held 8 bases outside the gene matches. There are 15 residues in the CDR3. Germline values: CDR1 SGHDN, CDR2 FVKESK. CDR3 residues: CASSQLIRDRVGYTF. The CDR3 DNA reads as TGTGCCAGCAGCCAACTTATCCGGGACAGGGTTGGCTACACCTTC.

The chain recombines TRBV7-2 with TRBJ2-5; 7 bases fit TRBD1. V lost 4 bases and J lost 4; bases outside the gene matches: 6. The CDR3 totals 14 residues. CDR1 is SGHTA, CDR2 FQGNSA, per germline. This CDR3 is CASSSRYRGETQYF. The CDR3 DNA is TGTGCCAGCAGCTCCCGCTACAGGGGAGAGACCCAGTACTTC.

The DNA of the CDR3 is TGTGCCAGCTCACGGACAGGGAGTTTTAGCAATCAGCCCCAGCATTTT. This encodes CASSRTGSFSNQPQHF. V gene TRBV18 combines with J gene TRBJ1-5; 8 bases line up with TRBD1. CDR1 and CDR2 (germline): KGHSH, LQKENI. There are 16 residues in the CDR3. Trimming took 4 bases from V and 0 from J; bases not matched to a gene: 5.

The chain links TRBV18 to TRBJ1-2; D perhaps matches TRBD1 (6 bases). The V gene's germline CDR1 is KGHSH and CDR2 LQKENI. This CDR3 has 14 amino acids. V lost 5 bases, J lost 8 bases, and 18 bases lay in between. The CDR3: CASSTTGSPEGYTF. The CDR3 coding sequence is TGTGCCAGCTCAACTACAGGGAGTCCAGAGGGCTACACCTTC. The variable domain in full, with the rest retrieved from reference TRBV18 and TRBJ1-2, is NAGVMQNPRHLVRRRGQEARLRCSPMKGHSHVYWYRQLPEEGLKFMVYLQKENIIDESGMPKERFSAEFPKEGPSILRIQQVVRGDSAAYFCASSTTGSPEGYTFGSGTRLTVV.

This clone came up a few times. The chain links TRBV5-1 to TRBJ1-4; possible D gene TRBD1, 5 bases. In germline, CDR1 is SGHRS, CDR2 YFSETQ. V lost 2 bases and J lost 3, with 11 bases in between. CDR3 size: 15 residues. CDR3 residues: CASSLRGTANEKLFF. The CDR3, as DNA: TGCGCCAGCAGCTTAAGGGGCACGGCTAATGAAAAACTGTTTTTT.

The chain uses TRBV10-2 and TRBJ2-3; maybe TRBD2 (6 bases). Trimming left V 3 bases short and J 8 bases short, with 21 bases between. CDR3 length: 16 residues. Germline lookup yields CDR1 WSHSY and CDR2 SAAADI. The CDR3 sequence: CASSDLPGLLQGTQYF. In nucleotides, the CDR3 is TGCGCCAGCAGTGACCTCCCGGGACTTCTTCAGGGTACGCAGTATTTT.